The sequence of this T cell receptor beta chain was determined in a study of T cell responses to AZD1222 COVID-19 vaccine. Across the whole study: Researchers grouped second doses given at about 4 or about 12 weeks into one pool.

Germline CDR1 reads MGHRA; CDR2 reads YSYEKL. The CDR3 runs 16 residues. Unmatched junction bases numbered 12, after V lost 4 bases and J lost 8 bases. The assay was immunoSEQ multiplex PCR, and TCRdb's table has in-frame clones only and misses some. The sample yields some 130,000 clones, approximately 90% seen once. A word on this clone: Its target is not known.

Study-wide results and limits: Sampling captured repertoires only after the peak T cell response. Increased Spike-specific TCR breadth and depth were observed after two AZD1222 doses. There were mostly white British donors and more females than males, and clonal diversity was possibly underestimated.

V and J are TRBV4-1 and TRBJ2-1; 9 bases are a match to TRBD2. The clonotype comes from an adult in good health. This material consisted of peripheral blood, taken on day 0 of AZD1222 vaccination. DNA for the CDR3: TGCGCCAGCAGCCTTATCGGGCTAGCGGGAAGGGATGAGCAGTTCTTC. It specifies CASSLIGLAGRDEQFF.